This passage covers 26 T cell receptor beta chains from one sample sequenced in a study of T cell changes during pregnancy in multiple sclerosis. Generated by immunoSEQ multiplex PCR, the TCRdb table keeps only in-frame clones and is missing some. The sample has some 51,000 clones, approximately 94% seen once. Specimen: CD8+ T cells from peripheral blood mononuclear cells, collected in the first trimester of pregnancy. These receptors were obtained from a female donor with multiple sclerosis, enrolled in a pregnancy study.

CDR3 protein: CASSLLATHEQYF. CDR3 nucleotides: TGTGCCAGCAGCTTACTAGCGACCCACGAGCAGTACTTC. V gene TRBV11-2 combines with J gene TRBJ2-7, with D perhaps TRBD2 (6 bases). This CDR3 has 13 amino acids. Trimming cost V 2 bases and J 5 bases, with 10 bases left between them. Germline loops: CDR1 SGHAT, CDR2 FQNNGV.

For the CDR3, the DNA is TGCGCCAGCAGCCAAGTGGAGGGTTTAGATCAGCCCCAGCATTTT. It specifies CASSQVEGLDQPQHF. The chain links TRBV4-1 to TRBJ1-5; no definite D call. V shed 1 base and J shed 5 bases, with 12 bases lying between them. The length of the CDR3 is 15 residues. Germline CDR1 MGHRA, CDR2 YSYEKL.

V and J are TRBV4-2 and TRBJ2-4, with D possibly matching TRBD2 (7 bases). The CDR3 covers 14 residues. Germline CDR1 LGHNA, CDR2 YNFKEQ. Trimming took off 0 bases at V and 8 bases at J, with 11 bases between the two ends. CDR3 sequence reads: CASSQDRGAYIQYF. CDR3 in DNA: TGTGCCAGCAGCCAAGATCGGGGGGCGTACATTCAGTACTTC.

The rearrangement joins TRBV5-4 to TRBJ2-7; D ambiguous. The V end lost 4 bases, the J end lost 7 bases, and 12 bases lay between the germline ends. The CDR3 spans 12 residues. Per the germline V gene, CDR1 is SGHNT and CDR2 is YYREEE (reference sequence). The CDR3 nucleotides read TGTGCCAGCAGCCTTATACCGGGTGAGCAGTACTTC. This translates into CASSLIPGEQYF. Using reference TRBV5-4 and TRBJ2-7 for the parts outside the CDR3, the full variable domain is ETGVTQSPTHLIKTRGQQVTLRCSSQSGHNTVSWYQQALGQGPQFIFQYYREEENGRGNFPPRFSGLQFPNYSSELNVNALELDDSALYLCASSLIPGEQYFGPGTRLTVT.

The chain recombines TRBV27 with TRBJ1-5; D might be TRBD1 (5 bases). This CDR3 region has 15 residues. CDR1 and CDR2 from the germline V gene are MNHEY and SMNVEV (reference sequence). The V end lost 5 bases, the J end lost 3 bases, and 14 bases lay between the germline ends. The DNA of the CDR3 is TGTGCCAGCAGTCCTCGCTGGGGGGACAATCAGCCCCAGCATTTT. It translates to CASSPRWGDNQPQHF.

The chain joins TRBV4-1 to TRBJ2-5; 7 bases are shared with TRBD1. The CDR3 is 15 amino acids. Germline CDR1 and CDR2: MGHRA and YSYEKL. V trimming: 4 bases; J trimming: 1 base; junction bases outside the gene matches: 6. The CDR3 sequence is CASSPLGDSQETQYF. CDR3 coding DNA: TGCGCCAGCAGCCCGCTGGGGGACAGCCAAGAGACCCAGTACTTC.

V and J are TRBV4-1 and TRBJ2-1; unclear D gene. Deletions cut 4 bases from V and 8 bases from J, with 15 bases between. Germline V lookup: CDR1 MGHRA, CDR2 YSYEKL. The CDR3 consists of 14 residues. CDR3 sequence: CASSRGSQLDEQFF. DNA for the CDR3: TGCGCCAGCAGCCGCGGCTCACAATTGGATGAGCAGTTCTTC.

The chain recombines TRBV15 with TRBJ1-1; D might be TRBD1 (6 bases). The V gene's germline CDR1 is LNHNV and CDR2 YYDKDF (reference sequence). Trimming stripped 3 bases from V and 3 bases from J, with 14 bases between. There are 15 residues in the CDR3. The CDR3 loop reads CATSSSQGPDTEAFF. DNA of the CDR3: TGTGCCACCAGCAGCAGCCAGGGGCCGGACACTGAAGCTTTCTTT. Drawing the rest from reference TRBV15 and TRBJ1-1, the complete variable domain is DAMVIQNPRYQVTQFGKPVTLSCSQTLNHNVMYWYQQKSSQAPKLLFHYYDKDFNNEADTPDNFQSRRPNTSFCFLDIRSPGLGDTAMYLCATSSSQGPDTEAFFGQGTRLTVV.

The chain links TRBV7-9 to TRBJ1-1, with TRBD1 as a possible D gene (6 bases). The CDR3 runs 17 residues. The V and J ends lost 5 bases and 1 base respectively, with 20 bases between them. Germline V gene data show CDR1 as SEHNR and CDR2 as FQNEAQ (reference sequence). The CDR3 DNA reads as TGTGCCAGCAGCAACCTTGGGGGGGGCGCGGGGAACACTGAAGCTTTCTTT. It codes for CASSNLGGGAGNTEAFF.

The chain couples TRBV2 to TRBJ1-2; 7 bases are a match to TRBD1. Germline V CDR1 and CDR2: SNHLY, FYNNEI. V lost 2 bases to trimming and J lost 0 bases; unmatched junction nucleotides: 9. The CDR3 is 17 residues long. The CDR3 is CASSESYRGQPNYGYTF. Here the CDR3 DNA reads TGTGCCAGCAGTGAATCCTACAGGGGCCAACCTAACTATGGCTACACCTTC.

The chain uses TRBV7-9 and TRBJ2-7, with TRBD2 as a possible D gene (5 bases). V was clipped by 5 bases and J by 0 bases, with 8 bases between them. This CDR3 is 13 amino acids long. Germline CDR1 is SEHNR and CDR2 is FQNEAQ (reference sequence). This chain's CDR3 is CASSEGFSYEQYF. The CDR3 region has the DNA TGTGCCAGCAGCGAGGGATTCTCCTACGAGCAGTACTTC.

The chain links TRBV4-3 to TRBJ1-1; possible D gene TRBD1, 5 bases. The CDR3 contains 14 residues. V was shortened by 0 bases and J by 5 bases, with 10 bases between the two germline ends. The germline V gene encodes CDR1 LGHNA and CDR2 YSLEER. CDR3 sequence: CASSQEGGRTEAFF. The DNA of the CDR3 is TGCGCCAGCAGCCAAGAGGGGGGGAGGACTGAAGCTTTCTTT.

This rearrangement joins TRBV27 to TRBJ2-7; weak D call: TRBD2 (7 bases). Trimming pared 6 bases from V and 2 bases from J, leaving 20 bases between. The CDR3 runs 16 residues. CDR1 and CDR2 from the germline V gene are MNHEY and SMNVEV (reference sequence). The CDR3 spells CASSPLGGASTYEQYF. The DNA for the CDR3 is TGTGCCAGCAGCCCCCTAGGGGGGGCAAGTACCTACGAGCAGTACTTC.

V gene TRBV28 combines with J gene TRBJ2-1; 7 nucleotides agree with TRBD2. Germline V CDR1 and CDR2: MDHEN, SYDVKM. The junction had 26 bases not matched to a gene; V was cut back by 5 bases and J by 4 bases. The CDR3 consists of 21 residues. The DNA of the CDR3 is TGTGCCAGCAGTCCCCCTCTCGGGCAGCGGGACGGCTCTCGAGGATACAATGAGCAGTTCTTC. Residues: CASSPPLGQRDGSRGYNEQFF.

The rearrangement uses TRBV9 and TRBJ2-1; 10 bases line up with TRBD2. J was trimmed by 2 bases and V by 3 bases; bases with no gene match: 8. Germline CDR1 is SGDLS and CDR2 is YYNGEE. The CDR3 spans 17 residues. DNA for the CDR3: TGTGCCAGCAGCGCAAACGTCGGACTAGCGGCCTACAATGAGCAGTTCTTC. Amino acids: CASSANVGLAAYNEQFF. The whole variable domain, filled in from reference TRBV9 and TRBJ2-1, reads DSGVTQTPKHLITATGQRVTLRCSPRSGDLSVYWYQQSLDQGLQFLIQYYNGEERAKGNILERFSAQQFPDLHSELNLSSLELGDSALYFCASSANVGLAAYNEQFFGPGTRLTVL.

This clone was seen once. This sequence joins TRBV9 and TRBJ1-1, with 7 nucleotides matching TRBD1. J lost 1 base, V lost 3 bases, and 3 bases had no gene match. The CDR3 has 14 residues. The V gene's germline CDR1 is SGDLS and CDR2 YYNGEE. The CDR3 region is CASSAWTGNTEAFF. In nucleotides, the CDR3 is TGTGCCAGCAGCGCATGGACAGGGAACACTGAAGCTTTCTTT.

The J gene is TRBJ2-7, the V gene TRBV7-6; 7 bases line up with TRBD1. The CDR3 sequence is 15 residues long. CDR1 is SGHVS, CDR2 FNYEAQ, per germline. J gave up 7 bases and V 5 bases, and 14 bases lay outside the gene matches. The CDR3 coding sequence is TGTGCCAGCAGCCCAATAGGGGGCCCTGTGGGGGAGCAGTACTTC. Encoded protein: CASSPIGGPVGEQYF. Combining the CDR3 with reference TRBV7-6 and TRBJ2-7 gives the whole variable domain GAGVSQSPRYKVTKRGQDVALRCDPISGHVSLYWYRQALGQGPEFLTYFNYEAQQDKSGLPNDRFSAERPEGSISTLTIQRTEQRDSAMYRCASSPIGGPVGEQYFGPGTRLTVT.

As for this clone: The same CDR3 is also encoded by other DNA sequences in this sample. This rearrangement joins TRBV2 to TRBJ1-4; no reliable D call. Trimming took 2 bases from V and 0 from J, leaving 7 bases between them. Per germline, CDR1 SNHLY and CDR2 FYNNEI. This CDR3 has 15 residues. The CDR3 sequence is CASSESLATNEKLFF. The CDR3 DNA reads as TGTGCCAGCAGTGAATCTCTTGCAACTAATGAAAAACTGTTTTTT.

This rearrangement joins TRBV7-8 to TRBJ2-7; 7 bases are a match to TRBD1. The germline CDR1 and CDR2 sequences are SGHVS and FQNEAQ. The CDR3 length is 15 residues. The V gene end was trimmed by 1 base and the J gene end by 7 bases; junction bases not matched to a gene: 10. In DNA, the CDR3 is TGTGCCAGCAGCTTAGGGGCAGGGGGAGTTGGTGAGCAGTACTTC. This translates into CASSLGAGGVGEQYF.

The chain uses TRBV4-1 and TRBJ2-7; 8 bases are shared with TRBD1. This CDR3 is built from 16 residues. Germline V gives CDR1 MGHRA, CDR2 YSYEKL. The V and J ends lost 0 bases and 3 bases, in that order; junction bases with no gene match: 7. Here the CDR3 reads CASSQDTGTGYYEQYF. In DNA, the CDR3 is TGCGCCAGCAGCCAAGATACGGGGACAGGTTACTACGAGCAGTACTTC.

Judged by abundance, this clone is medium-sized. V gene TRBV5-4 combines with J gene TRBJ1-1, with D hard to call. Per the germline V gene, CDR1 is SGHNT and CDR2 is YYREEE (reference sequence). V was shortened by 4 bases and J by 3 bases, with 7 bases between the two germline ends. The CDR3 totals 12 residues. CDR3: CASSLRDTEAFF. Written as DNA, the CDR3 is TGTGCCAGCAGCCTCCGGGACACTGAAGCTTTCTTT.

This clone was recorded once. This chain uses TRBV5-5 with TRBJ2-7, with D maybe TRBD1 (8 bases). V lost 3 bases to trimming and J lost 3 bases, with 16 bases between them. In germline, CDR1 is SGHKS, CDR2 YYEKEE (reference sequence). The CDR3 sequence is 15 residues long. The CDR3 nucleotides read TGTGCCAGCAGCTCCCCCACAGGGGGGGTCTACGAGCAGTACTTC. Translated: CASSSPTGGVYEQYF.

This chain connects TRBV10-3 to TRBJ2-6; D call uncertain. In germline, CDR1 is ENHRY, CDR2 SYGVKD. Trimming removed 2 bases from V and 4 bases from J, with 9 bases in between. CDR3 length: 15 residues. CDR3 DNA: TGTGCCATCAGTGAGGCAGGTGCCGGGGCCAACGTCCTGACTTTC. The encoded protein is CAISEAGAGANVLTF.

This clone was counted a single time. The gene calls are TRBV5-1 and TRBJ1-5; 11 nucleotides line up with TRBD1. The CDR3 loop spans 20 amino acids. CDR1 and CDR2 from the germline V gene are SGHRS and YFSETQ. J lost 0 bases, V lost 0 bases, and 11 bases had no gene match. CDR3 in amino acids: CASSLAPGQGVLVSNQPQHF. The CDR3 DNA follows: TGCGCCAGCAGCTTGGCACCGGGACAGGGGGTTCTGGTTAGCAATCAGCCCCAGCATTTT.

The chain is built from TRBV4-2 and TRBJ2-7; possibly TRBD2 for D (7 bases). Per germline, CDR1 LGHNA and CDR2 YNFKEQ. CDR3 length: 17 amino acids. V was shortened by 0 bases and J by 3 bases, with 18 bases between the two germline ends. CDR3: CASSQEGGPEAYYEQYF. DNA for the CDR3: TGTGCCAGCAGCCAAGAGGGGGGGCCAGAAGCCTACTACGAGCAGTACTTC.

The rearrangement joins TRBV15 to TRBJ2-1, with TRBD2 matching 8 bases. This CDR3 has 16 residues. Germline assignment: CDR1 LNHNV and CDR2 YYDKDF (reference sequence). Trimming at V came to 6 bases and at J to 1 base, leaving 8 bases not matched to a gene. Written as DNA, the CDR3 is TGTGCCACCAGTCGAGCGGGAGTATCATCCTACAATGAGCAGTTCTTC. Residues: CATSRAGVSSYNEQFF.